This T cell receptor beta chain appears in the sequencing data of a study of response to subunit inactivated influenza vaccine. The ends lost 4 bases at V and 2 bases at J; junction bases unmatched: 11. The CDR3 is made up of 16 amino acids. Germline loops: CDR1 SQVTM, CDR2 ANQGSEA. A single record per CDR3 protein comes from TCRdb applying MiXCR to the RT-PCR reads. The sample holds about 780,000 distinct CDR3 sequences, approximately 17% seen once. This clonotype was recorded many times. Antigen unknown. Findings and caveats of the study: It was suggested by the authors that few new T cells are recruited by each seasonal influenza vaccination.

This clonotype originated in a man in his fifties or sixties who received an inactivated influenza vaccine. The sample in question was PBMCs from blood, obtained approximately 5 days after vaccination. The rearrangement uses TRBV29-1 and TRBJ2-1; 7 bases are a match to TRBD1. CDR3 region: CSVASDRVGAYNEQFF. CDR3 coding DNA: TGCAGCGTTGCAAGCGACAGGGTCGGCGCCTACAATGAGCAGTTCTTC.